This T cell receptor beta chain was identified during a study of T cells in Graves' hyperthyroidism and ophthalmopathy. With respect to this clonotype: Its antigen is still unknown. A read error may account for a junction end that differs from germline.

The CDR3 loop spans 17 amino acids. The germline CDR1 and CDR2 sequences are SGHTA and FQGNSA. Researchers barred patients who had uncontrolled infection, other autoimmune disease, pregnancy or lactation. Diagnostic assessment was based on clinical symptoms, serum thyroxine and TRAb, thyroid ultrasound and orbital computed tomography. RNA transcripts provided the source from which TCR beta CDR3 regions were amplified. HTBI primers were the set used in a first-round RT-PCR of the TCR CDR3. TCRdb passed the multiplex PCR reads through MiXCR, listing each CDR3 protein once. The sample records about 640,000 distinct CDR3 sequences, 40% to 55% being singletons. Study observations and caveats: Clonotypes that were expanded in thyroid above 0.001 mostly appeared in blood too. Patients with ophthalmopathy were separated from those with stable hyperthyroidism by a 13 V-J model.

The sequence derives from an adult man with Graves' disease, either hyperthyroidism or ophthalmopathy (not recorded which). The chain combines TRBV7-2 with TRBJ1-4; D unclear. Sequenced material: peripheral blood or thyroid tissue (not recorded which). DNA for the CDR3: TGTGCCAGCAACTTAGGCCTCCTGGATTTTACTAATGAAAAACTGTTTTTT. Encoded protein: CASNLGLLDFTNEKLFF.